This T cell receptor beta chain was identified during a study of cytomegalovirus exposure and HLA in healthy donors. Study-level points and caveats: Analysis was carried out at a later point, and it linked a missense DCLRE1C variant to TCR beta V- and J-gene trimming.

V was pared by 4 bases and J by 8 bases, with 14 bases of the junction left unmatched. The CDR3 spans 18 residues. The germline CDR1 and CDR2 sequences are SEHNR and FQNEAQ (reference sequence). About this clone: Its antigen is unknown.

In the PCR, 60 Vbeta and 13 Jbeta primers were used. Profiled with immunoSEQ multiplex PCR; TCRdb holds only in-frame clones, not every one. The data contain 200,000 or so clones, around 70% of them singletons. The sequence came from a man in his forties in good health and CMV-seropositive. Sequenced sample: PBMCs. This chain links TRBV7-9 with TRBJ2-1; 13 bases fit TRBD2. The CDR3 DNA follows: TGTGCCAGCAGCTCACTAGCGGGGGGGTGGTTGGGGCAGGATGAGCAGTTCTTC. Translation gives CASSSLAGGWLGQDEQFF.